This T cell receptor (beta chain) was retrieved from a study of T cell responses to AZD1222 COVID-19 vaccine. Study in general: Timing groups of about 4 and about 12 weeks for second doses were pooled. Whole-study results and caveats: The repertoires were collected only after the peak T cell response. Increases in Spike-specific TCR breadth and depth were seen after two AZD1222 doses.

The method was immunoSEQ multiplex PCR; TCRdb's version includes in-frame clones alone and lacks a portion of them. This table holds about 100,000 clones, 70% to 90% found once. Details on this clone: Its antigen is still unknown.

Germline V gene data show CDR1 as MDHEN and CDR2 as SYDVKM. The V end lost 6 bases, the J end lost 2 bases, and 10 bases lay between the germline ends. The CDR3 covers 13 residues. The J gene is TRBJ2-5, the V gene TRBV28; possibly TRBD1 for D (5 bases). The source of this sequence is an adult in good health. The material was peripheral blood, obtained on day 0 of AZD1222 vaccination. The CDR3 is CASRRTSQETQYF. The CDR3 region has the DNA TGTGCCAGCAGACGGACAAGTCAAGAGACCCAGTACTTC.